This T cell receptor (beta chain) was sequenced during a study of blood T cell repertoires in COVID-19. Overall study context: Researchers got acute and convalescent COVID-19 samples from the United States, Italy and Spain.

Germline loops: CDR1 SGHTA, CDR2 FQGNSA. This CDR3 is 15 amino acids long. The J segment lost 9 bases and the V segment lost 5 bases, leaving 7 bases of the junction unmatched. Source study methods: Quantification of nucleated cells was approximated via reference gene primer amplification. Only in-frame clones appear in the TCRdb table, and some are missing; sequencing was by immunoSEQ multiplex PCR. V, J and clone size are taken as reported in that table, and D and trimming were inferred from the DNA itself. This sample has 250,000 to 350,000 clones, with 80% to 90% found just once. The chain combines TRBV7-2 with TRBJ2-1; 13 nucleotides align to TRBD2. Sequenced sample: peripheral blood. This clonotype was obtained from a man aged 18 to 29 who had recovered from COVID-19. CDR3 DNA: TGTGCCAGCAGCCTACTAGCGGGAGGGCGTATTGAGCAGTTCTTC. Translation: CASSLLAGGRIEQFF.